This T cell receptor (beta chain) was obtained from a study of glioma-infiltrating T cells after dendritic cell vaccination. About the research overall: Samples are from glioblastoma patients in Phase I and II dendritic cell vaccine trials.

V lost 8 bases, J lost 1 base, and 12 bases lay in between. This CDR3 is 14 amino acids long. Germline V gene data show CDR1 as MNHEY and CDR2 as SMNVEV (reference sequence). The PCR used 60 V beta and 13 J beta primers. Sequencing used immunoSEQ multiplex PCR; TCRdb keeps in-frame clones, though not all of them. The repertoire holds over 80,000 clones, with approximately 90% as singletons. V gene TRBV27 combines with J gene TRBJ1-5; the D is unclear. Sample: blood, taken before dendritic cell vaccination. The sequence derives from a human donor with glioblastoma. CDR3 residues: CASREGASNQPQHF. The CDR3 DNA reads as TGTGCCAGCCGGGAGGGCGCAAGCAATCAGCCCCAGCATTTT.